The entry that follows covers one T cell receptor beta chain sequence. No antigen is known for it. The record has no base qualities; no much larger clone is one base away. The germline V gene encodes CDR1 MNHNY and CDR2 SVGAGI (reference sequence). The CDR3 contains 15 residues, cysteine and phenylalanine counted. The CDR3 DNA has 45 bases and is translated from base 1. Trimming accounts for 2 bases at V and 3 bases at J, while the number of junction bases matched to no gene is 5. TCRbeta CDR3 regions were amplified from genomic DNA by means of the immunoSEQ Assay, a bias-controlled multiplex PCR. The original methods were these. Within the assay, amplification of reference gene primers was used to estimate how many nucleated cells each sample contained. Sequence reads were collapsed and filtered to measure the absolute abundance of every unique TCRbeta CDR3 rearrangement. For each sample, productive Simpson clonality was calculated by taking the square root of Simpson's diversity index across productive rearrangements. TCRdb mirrors the immuneACCESS table, restricted to in-frame sequences. Some clones are absent from its copies; in checked studies, under half trace to an unresolved V gene, and the reason for the others is unknown. For V, J and clone size, that table is used; D and trimming come from the DNA. This sample holds roughly 190,000 clones; about 80% were observed only once. Under 3% of the sample is in the top ten clones.

The sample belongs to a study of blood T cell repertoires in COVID-19 (TCRdb year 2020). Background on the whole study: The collaborator samples originated in the United States, Italy and Spain and spanned the acute and convalescent phases of COVID-19. The prospective study material was composed of cDNA or gDNA derived from T cells, B-cell-depleted T cells, or PBMCs. Subjects who had been exposed to COVID-19, were actively infected with it, or had recovered from it provided the deeply sampled blood TCRbeta repertoires that made up the dataset. The repertoires were released in a freely available public database intended as a resource for research on the immune response to SARS-CoV-2. The samples were drawn from the first 160 participants of the ongoing ImmuneRACE study and from 950 to 1,500 subjects provided by 6 global collaborators. A de-identified subject ID, COVID-19 status, age in years and sex were almost always included in the sample metadata. Where available, HLA class I and class II types were taken from metadata supplied by the sample provider and were not determined by assay-based typing.

Collaborating institutions collected whole blood in K2EDTA tubes following their own protocols. For TCRbeta analysis, collaborator samples were shipped as frozen whole blood, as isolated PBMCs, or as DNA extracted from either sample type. Study-wide conclusions, independent of this receptor: Clinical and demographic metadata were provided uncurated, with the amount varying by source and participant.

The receptor comes from a human donor with acute or convalescent COVID-19. The donor label of this sample is uncertain. The chain links TRBV6-6 with TRBJ2-5, and 8 bases in between align with TRBD2. The source material was peripheral blood. The DNA sequence is TGTGCCAGCAGTTACGCGGGGGGTTGGGAAGAGACCCAGTACTTC. Its translation reads: CASSYAGGWEETQYF.